These 22 T cell receptor beta chains were sequenced from one sample in a study of CD8 T cells in Susac syndrome. RNA totalling roughly 0.45 to 1 ug underwent reverse transcription with random hexamers. TCRdb used MiXCR to reprocess the immunoSEQ multiplex PCR reads, holding one entry per CDR3 protein. The top ten hold 0.4% to 0.55% of the sample, which has about 76,000 distinct CDR3 sequences, roughly 92% seen once. The sequenced sample was CD8+ T cells from PBMCs. The source is a human donor with Susac syndrome.

The V call is TRBV29-1, the J call TRBJ1-1, with TRBD1 identical over 9 bases. The CDR3 covers 12 residues. Germline V gives CDR1 SQVTM, CDR2 ANQGSEA. Losses at the gene ends were 6 bases for V and 4 bases for J; bases not matched to a gene: 3. CDR3 DNA: TGCAGCGTCCGACAGGGGGGCACTGAAGCTTTCTTT. This encodes CSVRQGGTEAFF.

The genes are TRBV18 and TRBJ2-7; D is possibly TRBD1 (7 bases). Trimming took 6 bases from V and 1 from J, leaving 13 bases between them. Germline-derived CDR1 and CDR2 are KGHSH and LQKENI. This CDR3 has 14 residues. The CDR3 sequence: CASSRDSGSYEQYF. CDR3 DNA: TGTGCCAGCTCGCGGGACAGCGGATCCTACGAGCAGTACTTC.

The chain recombines TRBV6-5 with TRBJ2-2, with D unresolved. With 6 bases removed from V and 0 bases from J, the gap between germline ends came to 11 bases. The germline gives CDR1 MNHEY, CDR2 SVGAGI. There are 15 residues in the CDR3. The CDR3 spells CASSPLGSNTGELFF. CDR3 DNA: TGTGCCAGCAGCCCCTTAGGATCGAACACCGGGGAGCTGTTTTTT.

This rearrangement joins TRBV6-5 to TRBJ2-1; D unresolved. Per germline, CDR1 MNHEY and CDR2 SVGAGI. The CDR3 consists of 16 residues. V shed 2 bases and J shed 0 bases, with 11 bases lying between them. CDR3 coding DNA: TGTGCCAGCAGTTACGAGAATACCAGCTCCTACAATGAGCAGTTCTTC. Amino acid sequence: CASSYENTSSYNEQFF.

This chain joins TRBV7-9 and TRBJ1-1; D is ambiguous. CDR1 SEHNR and CDR2 FQNEAQ come from the germline V gene (reference sequence). Trimming removed 5 bases from V and 7 bases from J, with 11 bases in between. The CDR3 runs 12 residues. CDR3 residues: CASSPTEVEAFF. The CDR3 nucleotides are TGTGCCAGCAGCCCTACAGAGGTTGAAGCTTTCTTT.

The rearrangement joins TRBV27 to TRBJ2-1, with 8 bases aligning to TRBD2. Germline assignment: CDR1 MNHEY and CDR2 SMNVEV (reference sequence). CDR3 size: 17 residues. Trimming cost V 5 bases and J 6 bases; bases outside gene matches: 15. CDR3: CASSPRGGGMLVNEQFF. The DNA for the CDR3 is TGTGCCAGCAGTCCACGGGGGGGCGGGATGTTAGTCAATGAGCAGTTCTTC.

The rearrangement joins TRBV29-1 to TRBJ2-7; D uncertain. Germline lookup yields CDR1 SQVTM and CDR2 ANQGSEA. This CDR3 is built from 13 residues. Trimming removed 6 bases at V and 0 bases at J, with 12 bases between. The CDR3 loop is CSVEAGPSYEQYF. The CDR3 DNA reads TGCAGCGTCGAGGCTGGACCCTCCTACGAGCAGTACTTC.

This chain connects TRBV6-1 to TRBJ2-2; TRBD2 agrees at 12 bases. V shed 8 bases, J shed 7 bases, and the junction held 17 bases outside the gene matches. Germline V CDR1 and CDR2: MNHNS, SASEGT. The CDR3 sequence is 18 residues long. The CDR3 spells CASGHPTSGRGLIGELFF. The CDR3 coding sequence is TGTGCCAGCGGCCACCCGACTAGCGGGAGAGGGTTAATCGGGGAGCTGTTTTTT.

The CDR3 coding sequence is TGTGCCAGTAATCGGAGCCCCAATAGCAATCAGCCCCAGCATTTT. As protein: CASNRSPNSNQPQHF. V is TRBV19 and J is TRBJ1-5; D gene unclear. Between the trimmed V and J ends, which lost 7 bases and 0 bases, there was a span of 13 bases. The germline V gene encodes CDR1 LNHDA and CDR2 SQIVND (reference sequence). The CDR3 is 15 amino acids.

This chain joins TRBV6-2 or TRBV6-3 and TRBJ2-4, with 7 bases that match TRBD2. In germline, CDR1 is MNHEY, CDR2 SVGEGT. CDR3 length equals 15 residues. V dropped 1 base and J dropped 7; count of bases not matched to a gene: 7. The CDR3 DNA is TGTGCCAGCAGTTACTTCGGTAGCGGGCGGAACATTCAGTACTTC. Residues: CASSYFGSGRNIQYF.

The V call is TRBV7-2, the J call TRBJ2-3; 8 nucleotides match TRBD2. CDR3 length: 15 amino acids. The trim removed 7 bases at V and 8 bases at J, leaving 14 bases unmatched. The germline V gene encodes CDR1 SGHTA and CDR2 FQGNSA. The CDR3 bases are TGTGCCAGCACTCCCCAAGGCGGGAGGACGGGTACGCAGTATTTT. It yields the protein CASTPQGGRTGTQYF. The full variable domain, with the rest looked up from reference TRBV7-2 and TRBJ2-3, is GAGVSQSPSNKVTEKGKDVELRCDPISGHTALYWYRQSLGQGLEFLIYFQGNSAPDKSGLPSDRFSAERTGGSVSTLTIQRTQQEDSAVYLCASTPQGGRTGTQYFGPGTRLTVL.

This rearrangement joins TRBV20-1 to TRBJ1-4; D call uncertain. This CDR3 comprises 14 residues. Deletions cut 1 base from V and 5 bases from J, with 11 bases between. Germline CDR1 is DFQATT and CDR2 is SNEGSKA (reference sequence). The CDR3 DNA is TGCAGTGCTAGAGTTGGCAAGGCCAATGAAAAACTGTTTTTT. Its protein is CSARVGKANEKLFF.

This chain joins TRBV20-1 and TRBJ2-7; D possibly corresponds to TRBD1 (6 bases). With 5 bases removed from V and 0 bases from J, the gap between germline ends came to 11 bases. The CDR3 covers 13 residues. Looked up from germline, CDR1 is DFQATT and CDR2 is SNEGSKA (reference sequence). The DNA of the CDR3 is TGCAGTGCTCTTACAGGGAGCTCCTACGAGCAGTACTTC. It encodes CSALTGSSYEQYF.

DNA for the CDR3: TGCAGCGTCACCACGGGGGGGGGCTACACCTTC. It encodes CSVTTGGGYTF. The chain links TRBV29-1 to TRBJ1-2, with D tentatively TRBD1 (5 bases). The V gene lost 6 bases and the J gene lost 8 bases, with 13 bases spanning the gap. Germline-derived CDR1 and CDR2 are SQVTM and ANQGSEA. The CDR3 contains 11 residues.

V is TRBV13 and J is TRBJ2-7; 9 bases fit TRBD2. The CDR3 runs to 14 residues. Germline lookup yields CDR1 PRHDT and CDR2 FYEKMQ (reference sequence). V shed 7 bases, J shed 7 bases, and the junction held 11 bases outside the gene matches. The CDR3 DNA reads TGTGCCAGCAACTTTGGCGGGAGGGCGGAGGAGCAGTACTTC. Encoded protein: CASNFGGRAEEQYF.

The chain uses TRBV11-2 and TRBJ1-2; D is perhaps TRBD1 (6 bases). V lost 4 bases, J lost 7 bases, and 19 bases lay in between. CDR1 is SGHAT and CDR2 is FQNNGV in the germline V gene. The CDR3 loop spans 15 amino acids. The CDR3 DNA reads TGTGCCAGCAGCTCCCCGTGGTGGGGGGCAGGTGGCTACACCTTC. Residues: CASSSPWWGAGGYTF.

This clonotype appeared once. The CDR3 bases are TGCAGCGTTGATCCCAGAGTACCCGATACGCAGTATTTT. Translated, it gives CSVDPRVPDTQYF. This chain joins TRBV29-1 and TRBJ2-3; D gene uncertain. This CDR3 is 13 amino acids long. The germline gives CDR1 SQVTM, CDR2 ANQGSEA. V lost 3 bases and J 6 bases, leaving 13 bases between the germline ends.

The rearrangement joins TRBV4-1 to TRBJ1-1; D remains ambiguous. CDR1 is MGHRA and CDR2 is YSYEKL in the germline V gene. The CDR3 length is 14 residues. V lost 3 bases and J 0 bases, leaving 8 bases between the germline ends. As DNA, the CDR3 is TGCGCCAGCAGCCATCCAGGAATGAACACTGAAGCTTTCTTT. Translated, it gives CASSHPGMNTEAFF.

The chain carries TRBV30 and TRBJ1-5; D not certain. This CDR3 has 13 amino acids. V was cut by 1 base and J by 9 bases, with 13 bases left in between. Germline loops: CDR1 GTSNPN, CDR2 SVGIG (reference sequence). The DNA of the CDR3 is TGTGCCTGGAGTGACGGCAGCCCAGGGCCCCAGCATTTT. Protein sequence: CAWSDGSPGPQHF.

The chain has TRBV20-1 and TRBJ1-2, with D tentatively TRBD1 (5 bases). This CDR3 has 15 residues. Germline V gene lookup returns CDR1 DFQATT and CDR2 SNEGSKA (reference sequence). Trimming shortened V by 6 bases and J by 7 bases, and 24 bases separated the two germline ends. The CDR3 reads CSARATVSQPPGYTF. In nucleotides, the CDR3 is TGCAGTGCCAGGGCGACAGTCAGTCAGCCTCCTGGCTACACCTTC.

The V gene is TRBV7-9, the J gene TRBJ1-4; 10 bases line up with TRBD1. The CDR3 totals 14 residues. V shed 6 bases and J 6 bases; nucleotides not matched to a gene: 4. The germline CDR1 and CDR2 sequences are SEHNR and FQNEAQ (reference sequence). The CDR3 coding sequence is TGTGCCAGCAGTCAGGACAGGGGGGATGAAAAACTGTTTTTT. Its translation is CASSQDRGDEKLFF.

The chain employs TRBV20-1 and TRBJ2-3, with a possible D match to TRBD2 (6 bases). CDR3 length: 16 residues. The germline CDR1 and CDR2 sequences are DFQATT and SNEGSKA (reference sequence). Trimming shortened V by 1 base and J by 5 bases, and 19 bases separated the two germline ends. CDR3 DNA: TGCAGTGCTAGAGTCGAAGGGACTTTAAGTGTAGATACGCAGTATTTT. The encoded protein is CSARVEGTLSVDTQYF.